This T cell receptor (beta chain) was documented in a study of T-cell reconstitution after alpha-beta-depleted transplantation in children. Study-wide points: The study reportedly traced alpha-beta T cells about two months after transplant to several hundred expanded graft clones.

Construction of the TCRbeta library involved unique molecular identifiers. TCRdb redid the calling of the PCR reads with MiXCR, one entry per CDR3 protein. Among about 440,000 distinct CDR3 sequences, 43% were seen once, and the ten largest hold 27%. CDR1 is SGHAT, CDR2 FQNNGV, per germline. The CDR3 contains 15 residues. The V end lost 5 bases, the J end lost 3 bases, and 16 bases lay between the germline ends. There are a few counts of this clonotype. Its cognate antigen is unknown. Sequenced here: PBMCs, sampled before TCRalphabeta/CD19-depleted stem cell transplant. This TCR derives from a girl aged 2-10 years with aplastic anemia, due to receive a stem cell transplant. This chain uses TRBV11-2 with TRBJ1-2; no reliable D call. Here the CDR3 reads CASSSIRESDYGYTF. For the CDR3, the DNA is TGTGCCAGCAGCAGTATTCGAGAGTCGGACTATGGCTACACCTTC.